This TCR beta chain is drawn from a study of cytomegalovirus exposure and HLA in healthy donors. In the PCR, 60 Vbeta and 13 Jbeta primers were used. Assay used: immunoSEQ multiplex PCR; TCRdb lists only in-frame clones, some missing. The sample lists 150,000 or so clones, more than 70% seen once, with over 1.2% in the top ten. Germline assignment: CDR1 SGHAT and CDR2 FQNNGV. V shed 5 bases and J shed 4 bases, with 11 bases lying between them. The CDR3 is 13 residues long. Remarks on this clone: Its target is not known.

Study-level results: Solely CMV serostatus was available to characterize immune exposure.

Source material: PBMCs. The source is a girl aged 5-17 years in good health and CMV-seronegative. The rearrangement uses TRBV11-2 and TRBJ1-1; no clear D. The CDR3 nucleotides are TGTGCCAGCAGCCGAGGGAGGGCCACTGAAGCTTTCTTT. Protein sequence: CASSRGRATEAFF.